This TCR beta chain was sequenced in a study of beta chain features in type 1 diabetes. Study conclusions and caveats: Across all four CD4+ subsets, people with type 1 diabetes showed modestly shorter TCRB CDR3s. Sequencing used cDNA, and cells with high TCR expression could therefore be over-represented. In comparison with healthy donors, patients had naive, central memory and Treg TCRB repertoires that appeared more similar.

J gave up 6 bases and V 3 bases, and 8 bases lay outside the gene matches. The CDR3 spans 16 residues. Germline V CDR1 and CDR2: SGDLS, YYNGEE. All of the isolated RNA was reverse transcribed, so expressed TCRB transcripts were sequenced. Only in-frame clones appear in the TCRdb table, and some are missing; sequencing was by immunoSEQ multiplex PCR. The table records 500,000 to 850,000 clones, about 14% of them present only once. Every single donor gave one heparinised blood draw, and these averaged roughly 0.11 L. In the case of this clone: The antigen remains undetermined.

The material sequenced was naive CD4+ T cells from blood. The chain couples TRBV9 to TRBJ2-1; 11 bases are shared with TRBD2. The clonotype was recovered from a man aged 18 to 30 with type 1 diabetes. DNA of the CDR3: TGTGCCAGCAGCGGAGACCCGGGACTAGCGGTCAATGAGCAGTTCTTC. Translated: CASSGDPGLAVNEQFF.